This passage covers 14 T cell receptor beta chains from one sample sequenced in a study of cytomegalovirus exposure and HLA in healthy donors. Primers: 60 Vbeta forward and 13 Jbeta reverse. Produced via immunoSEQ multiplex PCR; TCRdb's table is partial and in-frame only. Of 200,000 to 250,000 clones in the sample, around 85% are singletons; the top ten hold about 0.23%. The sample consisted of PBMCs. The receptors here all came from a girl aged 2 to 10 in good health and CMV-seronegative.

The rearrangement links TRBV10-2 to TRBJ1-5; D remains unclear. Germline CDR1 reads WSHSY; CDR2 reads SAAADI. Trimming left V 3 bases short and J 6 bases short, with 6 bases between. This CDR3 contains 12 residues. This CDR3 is CASSDGSQPQHF. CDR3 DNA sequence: TGCGCCAGCAGTGATGGGAGTCAGCCCCAGCATTTT.

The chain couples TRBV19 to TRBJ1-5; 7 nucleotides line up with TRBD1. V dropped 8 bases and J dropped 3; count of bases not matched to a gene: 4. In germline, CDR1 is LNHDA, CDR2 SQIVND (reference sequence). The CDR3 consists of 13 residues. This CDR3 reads CASAQGFNQPQHF. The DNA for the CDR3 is TGTGCCAGTGCACAGGGGTTCAATCAGCCCCAGCATTTT.

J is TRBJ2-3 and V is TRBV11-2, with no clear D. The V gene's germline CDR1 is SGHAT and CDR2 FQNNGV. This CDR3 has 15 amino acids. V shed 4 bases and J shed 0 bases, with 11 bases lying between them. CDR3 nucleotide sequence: TGTGCCAGCAGCTCTTTTAAGGAGAGCACAGATACGCAGTATTTT. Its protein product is CASSSFKESTDTQYF.

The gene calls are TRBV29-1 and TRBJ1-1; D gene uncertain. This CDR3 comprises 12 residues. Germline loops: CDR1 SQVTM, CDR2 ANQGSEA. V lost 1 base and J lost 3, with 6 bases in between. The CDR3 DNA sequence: TGCAGCGTTGAAGCGGCGGACACTGAAGCTTTCTTT. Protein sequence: CSVEAADTEAFF.

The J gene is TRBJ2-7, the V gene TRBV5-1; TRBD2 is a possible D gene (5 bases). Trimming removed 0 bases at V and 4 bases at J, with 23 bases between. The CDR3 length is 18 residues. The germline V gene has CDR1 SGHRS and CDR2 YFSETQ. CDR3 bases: TGCGCCAGCAGCTTGGGTTCTCAGCGGAGGCTCTTGGATTACGAGCAGTACTTC. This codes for CASSLGSQRRLLDYEQYF.

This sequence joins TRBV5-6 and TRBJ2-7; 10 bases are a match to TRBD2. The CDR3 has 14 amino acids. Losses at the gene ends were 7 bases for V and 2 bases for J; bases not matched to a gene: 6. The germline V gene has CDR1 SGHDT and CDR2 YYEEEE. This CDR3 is CASHGLADTYEQYF. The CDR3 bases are TGTGCCAGCCACGGACTAGCGGATACCTACGAGCAGTACTTC.

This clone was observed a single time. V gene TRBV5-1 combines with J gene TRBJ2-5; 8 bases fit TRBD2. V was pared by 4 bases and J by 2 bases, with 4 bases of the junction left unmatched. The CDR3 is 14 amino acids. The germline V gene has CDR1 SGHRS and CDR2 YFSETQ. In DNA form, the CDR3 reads TGCGCCAGCAGCGGAGGGACTAGACAAGAGACCCAGTACTTC. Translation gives CASSGGTRQETQYF.

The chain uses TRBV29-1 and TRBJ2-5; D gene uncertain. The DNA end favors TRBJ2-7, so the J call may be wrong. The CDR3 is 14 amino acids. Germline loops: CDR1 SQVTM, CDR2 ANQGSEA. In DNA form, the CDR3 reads TGCAGCGTTGCGCCGCCCTCCCCTTGGGGCGAGCAGTACTTC. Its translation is CSVAPPSPWGEQYF.

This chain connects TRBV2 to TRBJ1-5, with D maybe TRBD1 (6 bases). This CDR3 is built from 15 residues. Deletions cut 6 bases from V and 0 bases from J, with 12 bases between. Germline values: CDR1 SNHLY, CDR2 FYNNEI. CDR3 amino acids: CASRAGVGSNQPQHF. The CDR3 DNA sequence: TGTGCCAGCAGGGCAGGGGTGGGTAGCAATCAGCCCCAGCATTTT.

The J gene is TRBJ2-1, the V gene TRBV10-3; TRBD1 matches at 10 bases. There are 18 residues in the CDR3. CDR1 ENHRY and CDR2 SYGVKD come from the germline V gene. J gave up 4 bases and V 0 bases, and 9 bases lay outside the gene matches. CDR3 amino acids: CAISESVIDRGRYNEQFF. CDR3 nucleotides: TGTGCCATCAGTGAGTCGGTCATCGACAGGGGGCGATACAATGAGCAGTTCTTC.

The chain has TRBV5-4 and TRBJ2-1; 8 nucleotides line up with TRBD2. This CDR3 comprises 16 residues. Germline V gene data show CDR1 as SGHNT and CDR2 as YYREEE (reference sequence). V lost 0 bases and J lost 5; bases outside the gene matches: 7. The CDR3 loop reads CASSLAGLAGHNEQFF. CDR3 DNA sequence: TGTGCCAGCAGCTTGGCGGGGCTAGCGGGCCACAATGAGCAGTTCTTC.

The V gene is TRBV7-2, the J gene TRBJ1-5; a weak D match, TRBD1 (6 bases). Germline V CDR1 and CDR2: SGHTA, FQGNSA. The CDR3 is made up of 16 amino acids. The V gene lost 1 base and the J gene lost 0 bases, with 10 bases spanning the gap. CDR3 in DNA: TGTGCCAGCAGCTTAGGGACAGTTTATAGCAATCAGCCCCAGCATTTT. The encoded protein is CASSLGTVYSNQPQHF.

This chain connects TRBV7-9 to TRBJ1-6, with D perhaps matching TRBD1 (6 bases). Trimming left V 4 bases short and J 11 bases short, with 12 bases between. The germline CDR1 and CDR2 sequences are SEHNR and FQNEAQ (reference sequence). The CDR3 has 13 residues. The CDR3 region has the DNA TGTGCCAGCAGCTCAGGGGATTTCGCACCCCTCCACTTT. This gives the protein CASSSGDFAPLHF. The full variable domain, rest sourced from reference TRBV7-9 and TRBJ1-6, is DTGVSQNPRHKITKRGQNVTFRCDPISEHNRLYWYRQTLGQGPEFLTYFQNEAQLEKSRLLSDRFSAERPKGSFSTLEIQRTEQGDSAMYLCASSSGDFAPLHFGNGTRLTVT.

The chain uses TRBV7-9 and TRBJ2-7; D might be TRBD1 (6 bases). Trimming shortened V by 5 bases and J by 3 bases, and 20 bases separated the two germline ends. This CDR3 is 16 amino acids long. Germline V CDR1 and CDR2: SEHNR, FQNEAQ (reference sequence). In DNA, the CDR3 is TGTGCCAGCAGCGGAACACAGGGTAAGGGTTTCTACGAGCAGTACTTC. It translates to CASSGTQGKGFYEQYF.